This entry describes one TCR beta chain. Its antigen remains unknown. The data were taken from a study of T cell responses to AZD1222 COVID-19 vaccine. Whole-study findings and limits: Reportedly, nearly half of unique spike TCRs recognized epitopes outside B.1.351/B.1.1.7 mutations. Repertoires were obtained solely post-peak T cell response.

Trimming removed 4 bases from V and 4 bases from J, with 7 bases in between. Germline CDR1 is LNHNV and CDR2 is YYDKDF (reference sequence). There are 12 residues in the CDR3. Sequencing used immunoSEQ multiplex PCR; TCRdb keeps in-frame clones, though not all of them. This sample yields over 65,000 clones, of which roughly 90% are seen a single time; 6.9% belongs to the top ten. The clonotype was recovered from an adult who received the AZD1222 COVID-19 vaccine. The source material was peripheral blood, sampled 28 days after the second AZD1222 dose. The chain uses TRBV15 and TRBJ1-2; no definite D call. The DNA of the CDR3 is TGTGCCACCAGCATAGACGGCTATGGCTACACCTTC. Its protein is CATSIDGYGYTF.